The TCR beta chain described here comes from a study of vaccination and CD4 T cells after COVID-19. With regard to this clonotype: Its target is not known.

Cultured CD4+ T cell DNA underwent sequencing with the Oncomine TCR Beta short-read assay. In TCRdb, the PCR reads were re-called with MiXCR into one record per CDR3 protein. Among approximately 9,400 distinct CDR3 sequences listed, 65% to 80% were seen once. General observations from the study: SARS-CoV-2-reactive clonotypes showed a nonsignificant median rise from roughly 21 to 40. Spike mono-reactivity was evident in 304 of the 307 vaccine-specific clones derived from convalescent patients.

Treatment specified: approximately nine-day PBMC culture with coronavirus spike peptide pools or control peptides (ViraFEST assay). The ViraFEST method relied on peptide pools to expand antigen-specific T cells, followed by TCR sequencing. The PCR-positive dates, March through December 2020, came before the US Alpha, Beta and Delta variants. Sequenced: CD4+ T cells from blood, cultured in vitro. The sequence was collected from a human donor who had recovered from COVID-19.

CDR3 residues: CATSRHGENSPLHF. The CDR3 coding sequence is TGTGCCACCAGCAGACACGGGGAGAATTCACCCCTCCACTTT. The chain links TRBV15 to TRBJ1-6, with D hard to call. V was shortened by 2 bases and J by 7 bases, with 9 bases between the two germline ends. The CDR3 sequence is 14 residues long. Germline CDR1 reads LNHNV; CDR2 reads YYDKDF (reference sequence).